The clone carrying this T cell receptor beta chain appeared a single time. The CDR3 covers 13 residues. V was shortened by 0 bases and J by 9 bases, with 12 bases between the two germline ends. Looked up from germline, CDR1 is SGHTA and CDR2 is FQGNSA. The data were obtained in a study of T cells in Graves' hyperthyroidism and ophthalmopathy. Regions amplified from RNA transcripts were the TCR beta CDR3 regions. Initially, a first-round RT-PCR of the TCR CDR3 employed the HTBI primer set. TCRdb processed the multiplex PCR reads anew with MiXCR; each CDR3 protein has one entry. The sample gives roughly 500,000 distinct CDR3 sequences, around 43% of which show up once; about 45% is in the top ten.

Sequenced material: peripheral blood or thyroid tissue (not recorded which). The TCR originated in an adult woman with Graves' disease, either hyperthyroidism or ophthalmopathy (not recorded which). The chain joins TRBV7-2 to TRBJ2-7; D is unclear. CDR3 loop: CASSLAVGPSQYF. In DNA form, the CDR3 reads TGTGCCAGCAGCTTAGCTGTAGGTCCGTCGCAGTACTTC.